This T cell receptor (beta chain) is from a study of neurological immune-mediated disorders. On the study more broadly: Among about 34 multiple sclerosis patients, about 31 were relapsing-remitting and 3 were secondary progressive.

This clonotype was recorded many times. CDR1 and CDR2 (germline): SGHRS, YFSETQ. The V end lost 0 bases, the J end lost 4 bases, and 10 bases lay between the germline ends. The CDR3 length is 14 residues. In TCRdb, the 5' RACE reads were re-called with MiXCR into one record per CDR3 protein. The sample has about 48,000 distinct CDR3 sequences, about 2% seen once; the top ten hold approximately 2.3%. The specimen sequenced was PBMCs. The clonotype was recovered from a woman between 35 and 50 years old with multiple sclerosis. The rearrangement links TRBV5-1 to TRBJ1-1; the D is unclear. The CDR3 region is CASSLGGGLTEAFF. The CDR3 DNA follows: TGCGCCAGCAGCTTGGGAGGAGGACTCACTGAAGCTTTCTTT.